This T cell receptor beta chain comes out of a study of PD-1 blockade in mismatch repair-deficient tumors. Study-level background: All were previously treated, progressing patients with eleven to twelve mismatch repair-deficient cancer types.

Findings of the study overall: Rapid post-treatment expansion, then contraction, generally preceding radiologic response, marked tumor-resident clones.

Every patient had mismatch repair deficiency by PCR or immunohistochemistry. Only in-frame clones appear in the TCRdb table, and some are missing; sequencing was by immunoSEQ multiplex PCR. The table shows 80,000 to 130,000 clones, with 82% occurring only once. Remarks on this clone: What it binds is not known.

This TCR came from an adult with mismatch repair-deficient cancer. This material consisted of peripheral blood, taken roughly eight months after starting pembrolizumab.

CDR3 in amino acids: CASTDRETEAFF. As DNA, the CDR3 is TGTGCCAGTACCGACAGGGAGACTGAAGCTTTCTTT. The rearrangement links TRBV19 to TRBJ1-1, with 7 bases lining up with TRBD1. The V segment lost 7 bases and the J segment 5 bases; nucleotides outside the gene matches: 4. The CDR3 runs 12 residues. Germline lookup yields CDR1 LNHDA and CDR2 SQIVND (reference sequence). Looking up the rest from reference TRBV19 and TRBJ1-1 gives the full variable domain: DGGITQSPKYLFRKEGQNVTLSCEQNLNHDAMYWYRQDPGQGLRLIYYSQIVNDFQKGDIAEGYSVSREKKESFPLTVTSAQKNPTAFYLCASTDRETEAFFGQGTRLTVV.